This T cell receptor beta chain was captured by sequencing in a study of cytomegalovirus exposure and HLA in healthy donors. Overall study results and limits: Some TCR beta chains (164 of them) were listed as cytomegalovirus-associated.

Unmatched junction bases numbered 7, after V lost 1 base and J lost 7 bases. The CDR3 sequence is 15 residues long. Germline V gene data show CDR1 as SQVTM and CDR2 as ANQGSEA. This clone was detected only once. Its antigen is not known. In the PCR, 60 Vbeta and 13 Jbeta primers were used. The protocol was immunoSEQ multiplex PCR, while the TCRdb copy is restricted to in-frame clones and leaves out a portion. The table includes tens of thousands of clones, more than 70% detected once. Sequencing was done on a sample of PBMCs. The TCR sequence derives from a man aged 50-60 years in good health and CMV-seropositive. This rearrangement joins TRBV29-1 to TRBJ1-2; 12 nucleotides line up with TRBD1. CDR3 residues: CSVEGDGDRGLGYTF. CDR3 sequence (DNA): TGCAGCGTTGAAGGGGACGGGGACAGGGGGCTTGGCTACACCTTC.